Below are 26 T cell receptor beta chains sequenced from a single sample in a study of cytomegalovirus exposure and HLA in healthy donors. 60 Vbeta and 13 Jbeta primers were used in PCR. TCRdb's copy holds only in-frame clones and misses some; the assay was immunoSEQ multiplex PCR. The data contain approximately 92,000 clones, roughly 80% of them singletons. The sample comprised PBMCs. These receptors came from a girl between 2 and 10 years old in good health and CMV-seropositive.

The J gene is TRBJ2-3, the V gene TRBV30; a weak D match, TRBD2 (6 bases). The V gene's germline CDR1 is GTSNPN and CDR2 SVGIG (reference sequence). This CDR3 comprises 13 residues. V lost 4 bases to trimming and J lost 4 bases, with 12 bases between them. The CDR3 DNA follows: TGTGCCTGGACCAGCGGGTCCTCAGATACGCAGTATTTT. It codes for CAWTSGSSDTQYF.

The chain carries TRBV6-1 and TRBJ2-3; 8 bases are shared with TRBD1. The CDR3 consists of 16 residues. V shed 4 bases and J 2 bases; nucleotides not matched to a gene: 8. Per the germline V gene, CDR1 is MNHNS and CDR2 is SASEGT. The CDR3 loop is CASSGRTGSNTDTQYF. The CDR3 DNA reads as TGTGCCAGCAGTGGCCGGACAGGGTCTAACACAGATACGCAGTATTTT.

The chain links TRBV19 to TRBJ2-3; possible D gene TRBD2, 6 bases. Trimming removed 3 bases from V and 3 bases from J, with 13 bases in between. Germline-derived CDR1 and CDR2 are LNHDA and SQIVND (reference sequence). This CDR3 region has 15 residues. In nucleotides, the CDR3 is TGTGCCAGTAGTATCGGGGGTTGGGCGACAGATACGCAGTATTTT. It specifies CASSIGGWATDTQYF.

This clone has just one count. The chain is built from TRBV5-4 and TRBJ2-7; the D gene is possibly TRBD2 (6 bases). V was cut by 5 bases and J by 3 bases, with 12 bases left in between. The CDR3 runs to 13 residues. Germline loops: CDR1 SGHNT, CDR2 YYREEE (reference sequence). In DNA form, the CDR3 reads TGTGCCAGCAGTAACCGGACTAACTACGAGCAGTACTTC. Translation: CASSNRTNYEQYF.

The rearrangement uses TRBV18 and TRBJ1-4; 7 bases agree with TRBD1. Trimming took 8 bases from V and 3 from J; bases not matched to a gene: 3. This CDR3 spans 13 amino acids. Germline V CDR1 and CDR2: KGHSH, LQKENI. In nucleotides, the CDR3 is TGTGCCAGCACCCAGGGGGCTAATGAAAAACTGTTTTTT. Amino acids: CASTQGANEKLFF.

The rearrangement uses TRBV6-6 and TRBJ1-5; TRBD1 might be the D (6 bases). CDR1 is MNHNY and CDR2 is SVGAGI in the germline V gene (reference sequence). This CDR3 has 15 residues. The ends were cut back, 6 bases at V and 7 bases at J, with 19 bases in the middle. The CDR3 here is CASRAYRVSRQPQHF. The DNA for the CDR3 is TGTGCCAGCAGGGCTTACAGGGTCTCGAGACAGCCCCAGCATTTT.

This sequence joins TRBV19 and TRBJ1-2; D may be TRBD1 (6 bases). The CDR3 runs 13 residues. V was clipped by 10 bases and J by 5 bases, with 17 bases between them. CDR1 and CDR2 from the germline V gene are LNHDA and SQIVND (reference sequence). CDR3 bases: TGTGCCACCTATCTGGGGGCCCGATATGGCTACACCTTC. Translated: CATYLGARYGYTF.

The V gene is TRBV30, the J gene TRBJ1-2; 7 bases map to TRBD1. Germline CDR1 GTSNPN, CDR2 SVGIG (reference sequence). The length of the CDR3 is 14 residues. V dropped 3 bases and J dropped 2; count of bases not matched to a gene: 6. The CDR3 loop reads CAWRRDSPNYGYTF. In nucleotides, the CDR3 is TGTGCCTGGAGAAGGGACAGCCCAAACTATGGCTACACCTTC.

This chain uses TRBV6-1 with TRBJ1-1; D is uncertain. The germline gives CDR1 MNHNS, CDR2 SASEGT. The CDR3 has 14 amino acids. V lost 2 bases, J lost 1 base, and 8 bases lay in between. The chain's CDR3 is CASSEISRNTEAFF. The CDR3, as DNA: TGTGCCAGCAGTGAAATTTCTCGGAACACTGAAGCTTTCTTT.

The chain has TRBV19 and TRBJ1-5, with D uncertain. Trimming pared 3 bases from V and 4 bases from J, leaving 16 bases between. From germline, CDR1 is LNHDA and CDR2 SQIVND (reference sequence). There are 16 residues in the CDR3. The CDR3 protein is CASSISAWTDNQPQHF. In DNA form, the CDR3 reads TGTGCCAGTAGTATTTCCGCGTGGACTGATAATCAGCCCCAGCATTTT. The full variable domain, completed using reference TRBV19 and TRBJ1-5, is DGGITQSPKYLFRKEGQNVTLSCEQNLNHDAMYWYRQDPGQGLRLIYYSQIVNDFQKGDIAEGYSVSREKKESFPLTVTSAQKNPTAFYLCASSISAWTDNQPQHFGDGTRLSIL.

This clone was seen a handful of times. The rearrangement uses TRBV5-4 and TRBJ1-2; D may be TRBD1 (5 bases). The germline V gene encodes CDR1 SGHNT and CDR2 YYREEE (reference sequence). The CDR3 consists of 17 residues. V was trimmed by 0 bases and J by 4 bases, leaving 19 bases between them. CDR3 nucleotide sequence: TGTGCCAGCAGCTTGGCCCCTTTGGGGGGGAAAACCTATGGCTACACCTTC. Encoded protein: CASSLAPLGGKTYGYTF. Variable domain in full (rest from reference TRBV5-4 and TRBJ1-2): ETGVTQSPTHLIKTRGQQVTLRCSSQSGHNTVSWYQQALGQGPQFIFQYYREEENGRGNFPPRFSGLQFPNYSSELNVNALELDDSALYLCASSLAPLGGKTYGYTFGSGTRLTVV.

The chain is built from TRBV19 and TRBJ2-3, with a possible D match to TRBD2 (5 bases). The CDR3 loop spans 13 amino acids. Germline CDR1 is LNHDA and CDR2 is SQIVND (reference sequence). Between the trimmed V and J ends, which lost 10 bases and 0 bases, there was a span of 11 bases. The DNA of the CDR3 is TGTGCCACCGAGGGATCTAGCACAGATACGCAGTATTTT. Its protein is CATEGSSTDTQYF.

The rearrangement uses TRBV4-3 and TRBJ1-1; 7 nucleotides line up with TRBD1. The germline V gene encodes CDR1 LGHNA and CDR2 YSLEER. The CDR3 consists of 17 residues. V trimming: 3 bases; J trimming: 2 bases; junction bases outside the gene matches: 12. CDR3 amino acids: CASSHELPTGFNTEAFF. CDR3 nucleotides: TGCGCCAGCAGCCACGAACTCCCGACAGGGTTTAACACTGAAGCTTTCTTT.

As regards this clone: Sequence at one end of the junction differs from germline and may be a read error. The V call is TRBV7-7, the J call TRBJ2-2; D gene ambiguous. The CDR3 is 12 residues long. The germline CDR1 and CDR2 sequences are SSHAT and FNYEAQ (reference sequence). The CDR3 sequence: CASSLTAGELFF. CDR3 bases: TGTGCTAGCAGCTTAACGGCCGGGGAGCTGTTTTTT.

V usage is TRBV27 and J usage is TRBJ2-1; weak D call: TRBD1 (8 bases). This CDR3 comprises 14 residues. CDR1 is MNHEY and CDR2 is SMNVEV in the germline V gene (reference sequence). Trimming removed 7 bases from V and 5 bases from J, with 15 bases in between. The CDR3 loop is CASNTGGGNNEQFF. The CDR3 DNA sequence: TGTGCCAGCAATACAGGGGGGGGAAACAATGAGCAGTTCTTC.

The J gene is TRBJ1-1, the V gene TRBV19; no clear D gene. Germline V lookup: CDR1 LNHDA, CDR2 SQIVND (reference sequence). This CDR3 is 11 amino acids long. The ends were cut back, 5 bases at V and 11 bases at J, with 12 bases in the middle. CDR3 nucleotide sequence: TGTGCCAGTAGTGCCCCCGGTTCGGCTTTCTTT. This gives the protein CASSAPGSAFF.

This rearrangement joins TRBV7-2 to TRBJ2-1; 8 nucleotides match TRBD1. The germline gives CDR1 SGHTA, CDR2 FQGNSA. The junction had 2 bases not matched to a gene; V was cut back by 3 bases and J by 4 bases. CDR3 length: 14 amino acids. CDR3 nucleotides: TGTGCCAGCAGCTTGGACAGGGCATACAATGAGCAGTTCTTC. Amino acids: CASSLDRAYNEQFF.

The chain combines TRBV6-5 with TRBJ2-5, with a possible D match to TRBD2 (5 bases). The V gene lost 4 bases and the J gene lost 4 bases, with 13 bases spanning the gap. The CDR3 length is 14 residues. Per the germline V gene, CDR1 is MNHEY and CDR2 is SVGAGI. CDR3 bases: TGTGCCAGCAGTTCCGGTTTAGGACTAGAGACCCAGTACTTC. This encodes CASSSGLGLETQYF.

V usage is TRBV5-1 and J usage is TRBJ2-1; TRBD1 might be the D (6 bases). CDR3 size: 16 residues. Germline CDR1 is SGHRS and CDR2 is YFSETQ. V gave up 4 bases and J gave up 8 bases, with 22 bases separating them. CDR3: CASSPHRELVRDEQFF. As DNA, the CDR3 is TGCGCCAGCAGCCCCCACAGGGAACTAGTTAGGGATGAGCAGTTCTTC.

This chain connects TRBV11-2 to TRBJ1-2, with D possibly TRBD1 on 5 matching bases. V was trimmed by 2 bases and J by 8 bases, leaving 12 bases between them. Germline V CDR1 and CDR2: SGHAT, FQNNGV. The CDR3 has 13 amino acids. The CDR3 nucleotides read TGTGCCAGCAGCTTAAACCCAGGGCAGGGCTACACCTTC. Translation gives CASSLNPGQGYTF. The complete variable domain, with remaining parts taken from reference TRBV11-2 and TRBJ1-2, reads EAGVAQSPRYKIIEKRQSVAFWCNPISGHATLYWYQQILGQGPKLLIQFQNNGVVDDSQLPKDRFSAERLKGVDSTLKIQPAKLEDSAVYLCASSLNPGQGYTFGSGTRLTVV.

This clone was observed once. V and J are TRBV9 and TRBJ1-5, with no clear D. Germline CDR1 and CDR2: SGDLS and YYNGEE. Trimming cost V 0 bases and J 3 bases, with 7 bases left between them. The CDR3 spans 14 residues. The CDR3 nucleotides read TGTGCCAGCAGCGTAGGGGAGGCCAATCAGCCCCAGCATTTT. Its protein is CASSVGEANQPQHF. Filled out from reference TRBV9 and TRBJ1-5, the complete variable domain reads DSGVTQTPKHLITATGQRVTLRCSPRSGDLSVYWYQQSLDQGLQFLIQYYNGEERAKGNILERFSAQQFPDLHSELNLSSLELGDSALYFCASSVGEANQPQHFGDGTRLSIL.

This clone was seen only once. This rearrangement joins TRBV30 to TRBJ1-4; D is perhaps TRBD1 (6 bases). Germline CDR1 is GTSNPN and CDR2 is SVGIG (reference sequence). V dropped 5 bases and J dropped 5 bases, with 15 bases sitting between them. The CDR3 loop spans 14 amino acids. CDR3 sequence reads: CAWATGTSNEKLFF. The CDR3 bases are TGTGCCTGGGCAACAGGGACCTCAAATGAAAAACTGTTTTTT. The whole variable domain, remainder taken from reference TRBV30 and TRBJ1-4, is SQTIHQWPATLVQPVGSPLSLECTVEGTSNPNLYWYRQAAGRGLQLLFYSVGIGQISSEVPQNLSASRPQDRQFILSSKKLLLSDSGFYLCAWATGTSNEKLFFGSGTQLSVL.

The genes are TRBV5-1 and TRBJ2-5; 14 bases map to TRBD2. The CDR3 spans 16 residues. J was trimmed by 5 bases and V by 4 bases; bases with no gene match: 7. Germline-derived CDR1 and CDR2 are SGHRS and YFSETQ. In DNA, the CDR3 is TGCGCCAGCAGCCCGGGACTAGCGGGAGTCGGGGAGACCCAGTACTTC. Its protein product is CASSPGLAGVGETQYF.

The chain couples TRBV15 to TRBJ2-5; TRBD2 aligns across 15 bases. The J segment lost 5 bases and the V segment lost 2 bases, leaving 9 bases of the junction unmatched. Germline values: CDR1 LNHNV, CDR2 YYDKDF (reference sequence). This CDR3 comprises 18 residues. The CDR3 region has the DNA TGTGCCACCAGCAGATACGGACTAGCGGGAGGGGAGTGGGAGACCCAGTACTTC. It encodes CATSRYGLAGGEWETQYF.

The rearrangement uses TRBV28 and TRBJ1-1; D is undetermined. V dropped 2 bases and J dropped 5 bases, with 9 bases sitting between them. Germline loops: CDR1 MDHEN, CDR2 SYDVKM. This CDR3 has 13 residues. In DNA, the CDR3 is TGTGCCAGCAGTTTAGTGTACGGGACTGAAGCTTTCTTT. Translated: CASSLVYGTEAFF. Full variable domain (missing parts from reference TRBV28 and TRBJ1-1): DVKVTQSSRYLVKRTGEKVFLECVQDMDHENMFWYRQDPGLGLRLIYFSYDVKMKEKGDIPEGYSVSREKKERFSLILESASTNQTSMYLCASSLVYGTEAFFGQGTRLTVV.

The genes are TRBV10-1 and TRBJ2-1; the match to TRBD2 covers 9 bases. V dropped 8 bases and J dropped 4; count of bases not matched to a gene: 21. Germline V gene data show CDR1 as WNHNN and CDR2 as SYGVQD (reference sequence). The CDR3 sequence is 19 residues long. This chain's CDR3 is CASRLEYTWTSEQYNEQFF. As DNA, the CDR3 is TGCGCCAGCCGATTGGAGTATACATGGACTAGCGAGCAATACAATGAGCAGTTCTTC.